This T cell receptor (beta chain) was sequenced in a study of T cells in Graves' hyperthyroidism and ophthalmopathy. V gave up 6 bases and J gave up 3 bases, with 9 bases separating them. CDR3 length: 12 amino acids. Per the germline V gene, CDR1 is SNHLY and CDR2 is FYNNEI. TCR beta CDR3 region amplification was performed from RNA transcripts. Primed by the HTBI set, a first-round RT-PCR was run on the TCR CDR3. One entry per CDR3 protein, called by TCRdb with MiXCR from the multiplex PCR reads. The sample lists fewer than 550,000 distinct CDR3 sequences; around 14% were seen once. The rearrangement links TRBV2 to TRBJ2-7, with D possibly matching TRBD1 (5 bases). The receptor was derived from a woman aged 18 to 35 with Graves' hyperthyroidism. The material sequenced was blood. The CDR3 DNA reads TGTGCCAGCAGGCTCAGGGTCTACGAGCAGTACTTC. Its translation is CASRLRVYEQYF.